What follows are 23 T cell receptor beta chains derived from one specimen sequenced in a study of technical replicates of blood from a handful of donors. The protocol was immunoSEQ multiplex PCR, while the TCRdb copy is restricted to in-frame clones and leaves out a portion. The sample has tens of thousands of clones; roughly 94% are singletons. Material for sequencing was T cells isolated from PBMCs. These receptor sequences come from a human donor in good health.

The rearrangement joins TRBV5-1 to TRBJ1-1; D might be TRBD1 (5 bases). Looked up from germline, CDR1 is SGHRS and CDR2 is YFSETQ. V was pared by 4 bases and J by 1 base, with 11 bases between. This CDR3 has 14 residues. CDR3 DNA: TGCGCCAGCAGCCTGGGACGGGGGAACACTGAAGCTTTCTTT. Protein product: CASSLGRGNTEAFF.

This clone was observed once. The chain couples TRBV7-8 to TRBJ2-3; 15 bases match TRBD2. The V gene end was trimmed by 4 bases and the J gene end by 4 bases; junction bases not matched to a gene: 6. The germline V gene has CDR1 SGHVS and CDR2 FQNEAQ. CDR3 length: 17 residues. The CDR3 is CASSSWTSGRASDTQYF. CDR3 nucleotide sequence: TGTGCCAGCAGCTCTTGGACTAGCGGGAGGGCCTCAGATACGCAGTATTTT. Variable domain in full (rest from reference TRBV7-8 and TRBJ2-3): GAGVSQSPRYKVAKRGQDVALRCDPISGHVSLFWYQQALGQGPEFLTYFQNEAQLDKSGLPSDRFFAERPEGSVSTLKIQRTQQEDSAVYLCASSSWTSGRASDTQYFGPGTRLTVL.

This clone has just one count. J is TRBJ2-7 and V is TRBV14; 11 bases fit TRBD2. Germline V gene data show CDR1 as SGHDN and CDR2 as FVKESK. The CDR3 runs to 16 residues. V shed 1 base, J shed 3 bases, and the junction held 5 bases outside the gene matches. The CDR3 loop is CASSQGLAGGGYEQYF. In DNA form, the CDR3 reads TGTGCCAGCAGCCAAGGGCTAGCGGGAGGTGGCTACGAGCAGTACTTC.

V gene TRBV29-1 combines with J gene TRBJ2-7; 7 bases are shared with TRBD1. J was trimmed by 2 bases and V by 0 bases; bases with no gene match: 4. Germline V lookup: CDR1 SQVTM, CDR2 ANQGSEA. The CDR3 runs to 14 residues. CDR3 nucleotide sequence: TGCAGCGTTGAAGATCGGCAGGGGGCCTACGAGCAGTACTTC. Encoded protein: CSVEDRQGAYEQYF.

The chain joins TRBV10-3 to TRBJ1-1, with a possible D match to TRBD1 (6 bases). The CDR3 has 12 amino acids. Germline-derived CDR1 and CDR2 are ENHRY and SYGVKD. The V end was cut by 6 bases, the J end by 6 bases, with 11 bases between. The CDR3: CAIRMTGAEAFF. CDR3 coding DNA: TGTGCCATCAGAATGACAGGAGCTGAAGCTTTCTTT.

The chain recombines TRBV5-1 with TRBJ1-3, with 9 bases aligning to TRBD1. J was trimmed by 0 bases and V by 4 bases; bases with no gene match: 8. The CDR3 has 17 amino acids. Germline assignment: CDR1 SGHRS and CDR2 YFSETQ. For the CDR3, the DNA is TGCGCCAGCAGCCAGGGGACAGGGAGAACCTCTGGAAACACCATATATTTT. Protein sequence: CASSQGTGRTSGNTIYF.

This chain links TRBV6-1 with TRBJ1-1, with no clear D. V lost 11 bases to trimming and J lost 7 bases, with 17 bases between them. From germline, CDR1 is MNHNS and CDR2 SASEGT. This CDR3 is built from 12 residues. The DNA for the CDR3 is TGTGCCTTCAAGACTGATGGTGTTGAAGCTTTCTTT. Protein: CAFKTDGVEAFF.

This chain uses TRBV18 with TRBJ2-7; no clear D gene. V lost 5 bases to trimming and J lost 0 bases, with 11 bases between them. The CDR3 is 14 amino acids. Per the germline V gene, CDR1 is KGHSH and CDR2 is LQKENI. The CDR3 region has the DNA TGTGCCAGCTCAACGCACGCAGGCTCCTACGAGCAGTACTTC. The encoded protein is CASSTHAGSYEQYF.

About this clone: One end of the junction varies from germline; a read error may be responsible. V usage is TRBV7-9 and J usage is TRBJ1-5; 7 nucleotides match TRBD1. This CDR3 spans 14 amino acids. Germline CDR1 and CDR2: SEHNR and FQNEAQ (reference sequence). The CDR3 is CASSLGDSSQPQHF. In nucleotides, the CDR3 is TGTGCCAGCAGCTTAGGGGACAGCAGTCAGCCCCAGCATTTT.

The CDR3 spells CAWSRQNTEAFF. CDR3 sequence (DNA): TGTGCCTGGAGTCGACAGAACACTGAAGCTTTCTTT. The chain links TRBV30 to TRBJ1-1; D unresolved. Germline CDR1 and CDR2: GTSNPN and SVGIG (reference sequence). This CDR3 spans 12 amino acids. V lost 2 bases and J 1 base, leaving 5 bases between the germline ends.

This rearrangement joins TRBV6-1 to TRBJ2-7, with D possibly being TRBD2 (5 bases). The V gene's germline CDR1 is MNHNS and CDR2 SASEGT. Trimming shortened V by 2 bases and J by 0 bases, and 11 bases separated the two germline ends. The CDR3 runs to 15 residues. This CDR3 reads CASSEIGLNSYEQYF. In DNA form, the CDR3 reads TGTGCCAGCAGTGAAATAGGACTCAACTCCTACGAGCAGTACTTC.

The chain recombines TRBV9 with TRBJ2-3, with TRBD2 matching over 12 bases. V trimming: 0 bases; J trimming: 4 bases; junction bases outside the gene matches: 6. The CDR3 is 17 residues long. Germline V gives CDR1 SGDLS, CDR2 YYNGEE. The CDR3 spells CASSVALAGGGPDTQYF. As DNA, the CDR3 is TGTGCCAGCAGCGTAGCTCTAGCGGGGGGGGGACCAGATACGCAGTATTTT.

J is TRBJ2-7 and V is TRBV30, with a possible D match to TRBD1 (6 bases). Germline loops: CDR1 GTSNPN, CDR2 SVGIG (reference sequence). CDR3 length: 16 residues. Trimming pared 1 base from V and 0 bases from J, leaving 16 bases between. The CDR3 sequence: CAWSGGALGASYEQYF. DNA of the CDR3: TGTGCCTGGAGTGGAGGGGCGTTGGGGGCCTCCTACGAGCAGTACTTC.

This clone has just one count. The genes are TRBV5-4 and TRBJ2-1, with D possibly TRBD2 on 5 matching bases. V lost 5 bases, J lost 3 bases, and 12 bases lay in between. The CDR3 covers 14 residues. In germline, CDR1 is SGHNT, CDR2 YYREEE (reference sequence). The CDR3: CASRGPGNYNEQFF. CDR3 nucleotide sequence: TGTGCCAGCAGAGGGCCGGGGAACTACAATGAGCAGTTCTTC. The full variable domain, rest sourced from reference TRBV5-4 and TRBJ2-1, is ETGVTQSPTHLIKTRGQQVTLRCSSQSGHNTVSWYQQALGQGPQFIFQYYREEENGRGNFPPRFSGLQFPNYSSELNVNALELDDSALYLCASRGPGNYNEQFFGPGTRLTVL.

The gene calls are TRBV6-1 and TRBJ2-7; D possibly corresponds to TRBD2 (5 bases). CDR3 size: 15 residues. V shed 2 bases and J shed 6 bases, with 17 bases lying between them. Germline V CDR1 and CDR2: MNHNS, SASEGT. CDR3 region: CASSELGLAIGEQYF. Here the CDR3 DNA reads TGTGCCAGCAGTGAACTCGGGCTAGCCATCGGCGAGCAGTACTTC.

The chain recombines TRBV4-1 with TRBJ1-4, with D hard to call. The CDR3 runs to 17 residues. The V gene's germline CDR1 is MGHRA and CDR2 YSYEKL. The germline V and J ends were trimmed by 3 bases and 0 bases, with 14 bases remaining between them. The CDR3 region is CASSQPILRPTNEKLFF. CDR3 in DNA: TGCGCCAGCAGCCAGCCTATCCTCAGGCCAACTAATGAAAAACTGTTTTTT.

The CDR3 DNA is TGTGCCAGCAGCCAACGACAGGAAGCTTTCTTT. Protein product: CASSQRQEAFF. V and J are TRBV6-6 and TRBJ1-1, with D possibly TRBD1 on 5 matching bases. The germline CDR1 and CDR2 sequences are MNHNY and SVGAGI (reference sequence). V dropped 6 bases and J dropped 8 bases, with 10 bases sitting between them. The CDR3 spans 11 residues.

J is TRBJ2-2 and V is TRBV5-4; 11 positions agree with TRBD1. The length of the CDR3 is 15 residues. V dropped 6 bases and J dropped 4; count of bases not matched to a gene: 5. Germline CDR1 reads SGHNT; CDR2 reads YYREEE (reference sequence). CDR3 coding DNA: TGTGCCAGCACCCACGGGACAGGGGGCACCGGGGAGCTGTTTTTT. Its protein is CASTHGTGGTGELFF.

This clone was seen only once. The chain combines TRBV27 with TRBJ2-3, with TRBD2 matching 7 bases. CDR3 length: 15 amino acids. The J segment lost 2 bases and the V segment lost 1 base, leaving 3 bases of the junction unmatched. In germline, CDR1 is MNHEY, CDR2 SMNVEV (reference sequence). In DNA form, the CDR3 reads TGTGCCAGCAGTTTATGGGCGGGGGACACAGATACGCAGTATTTT. Amino acid sequence: CASSLWAGDTDTQYF.

This chain uses TRBV2 with TRBJ2-1; unclear D gene. The V gene's germline CDR1 is SNHLY and CDR2 FYNNEI. The CDR3 totals 15 residues. V was cut by 1 base and J by 4 bases, with 11 bases left in between. CDR3 bases: TGTGCCAGCAGTGAAGGAGTAACAGCTTACAATGAGCAGTTCTTC. It is translated as CASSEGVTAYNEQFF.

The genes are TRBV11-3 and TRBJ1-2; TRBD1 is a possible D gene (5 bases). In germline, CDR1 is SGHNT, CDR2 YENEEA. Trimming pared 5 bases from V and 0 bases from J, leaving 13 bases between. CDR3 size: 15 residues. The CDR3 nucleotides read TGTGCCAGCAGCCCCTTCCCGACAGCTAACTATGGCTACACCTTC. Protein: CASSPFPTANYGYTF.

This clone was found once. The chain carries TRBV27 and TRBJ2-7; D gene unclear. The CDR3 is made up of 16 amino acids. CDR1 is MNHEY, CDR2 SMNVEV, per germline (reference sequence). The V end was cut by 6 bases, the J end by 0 bases, with 18 bases between. Here the CDR3 reads CASSPSRPSSSYEQYF. The CDR3 nucleotides are TGTGCCAGCAGCCCTAGTAGGCCCTCGAGCTCCTACGAGCAGTACTTC.

The chain joins TRBV7-9 to TRBJ1-2; 9 positions agree with TRBD1. This CDR3 region has 15 residues. Trimming removed 5 bases from V and 2 bases from J; junction bases left unmatched: 6. Germline V gene data show CDR1 as SEHNR and CDR2 as FQNEAQ (reference sequence). CDR3: CASSRGTGSNYGYTF. CDR3 nucleotide sequence: TGTGCCAGCAGCCGCGGGACAGGGTCGAACTATGGCTACACCTTC.